This section outlines one T cell receptor beta chain sequence together with its context. Its antigen target is currently unknown. No clone much larger than this one lies a single base away; base qualities are absent. The data were taken from a study of vaccination and CD4 T cells after COVID-19 (dated by TCRdb to between 2021 and 2024). Broadly, across the study: The convalescent cohort included six males and four females, with two Hispanic individuals, seven Caucasians, two Asians and one multiracial person. Post-COVID blood samples were collected from convalescent patients a median of around 100 days after diagnosis, with a range of roughly 30 to 161 days. For stimulating the cultures, overlapping spike peptide pools were used, derived from SARS-CoV-2 as well as from the common cold coronaviruses HCoV-NL63, HCoV-OC43 and HCoV-229E. Participants got two doses of the Pfizer-BioNTech BNT162b2 vaccine (n=8) or two doses of the Moderna mRNA-1273 vaccine (n=2). Post-vaccine blood samples were obtained a median of around 74 days after the second vaccine dose, with a range of roughly 13 to 250 days. The spike-specific CD4+ TCR repertoire was compared before and after mRNA vaccination in under 11 COVID-19 convalescent patients and a handful of infection-naive healthy vaccine recipients. Memory CD4+ T cell crossreactivity between SARS-CoV-2 and common cold coronavirus spike proteins was assessed at the TCR clonotype level in an earlier paper using these donors. As controls, cultures received a CEFX viral epitope pool (the positive control), an HIV-1 Nef peptide pool (the negative control), or no peptide at all.

The treatment or condition label of this sample denotes: roughly 10-day PBMC culture with coronavirus spike peptide pools or control peptides (ViraFEST assay). CD4+ T cells from unexposed donors were collected before the COVID-19 pandemic (2011-2018). The ViraFEST assay, used in the study, expanded antigen-specific T cells with peptide pools and then identified the expanded clonotypes through TCR sequencing. Each well held two million PBMCs cultured with around 9 ug/ml peptide pools in IMDM containing around 5% human AB serum and 9 to 10 IU/ml IL-2. On days 3 and 7, half of the culture medium was replaced with fresh IL-2-containing medium. Once the cells had been in culture for less than 12 days, the EasySep CD4+ T cell isolation kit was used to isolate CD4+ T cells by negative selection. As far as cell numbers permitted, CD4+ T cells from unexposed donors were tested for reactivity against SARS-CoV-2 S and N as well as four spike pools from common cold coronaviruses. Ficoll-Paque Plus gradient centrifugation was used to isolate PBMCs from whole blood, and the isolated PBMCs were then either used fresh or cryopreserved at -140C. Triplicate wells were generally used for each culture condition. Leukapheresis product for the unexposed donors was purchased commercially.

From a lookup of the germline V gene (reference sequence), CDR1 and CDR2 are SEHNR and FQNEAQ. V was cut back by 1 base and J by 1 base, leaving a gap of 7 bases between them. The CDR3 spans 14 residues, from the cysteine through the phenylalanine. The kept DNA is CDR3 alone, 42 bases in frame from the first base. The protocol used for the library was PCR. DNA from cultured CD4+ T cells underwent TCR sequencing with the Oncomine TCR Beta short-read assay at the Johns Hopkins FTIC core. The QIAamp micro DNA kit was used to extract genomic DNA from the cultured CD4+ T cells. Oncomine TCR Beta libraries from cultured CD4+ T cells were pooled using unique dual indexes and sequenced on an Illumina iSeq 100. Per the authors' processing: Non-productive sequences were removed, and CDR3s that did not start with C, did not end with F or W, or were shorter than 7 amino acids were discarded. Antigen-specific clonotypes were identified with the MANAFEST web application by comparing peptide-stimulated wells with reference and other culture wells. Positive clones required FDR below 0.05, an odds ratio above 5, and productive frequency above 0.1% in at least two of three replicate wells. A clonotype counted as cross-reactive if it showed significant expansion both in the SARS-CoV-2 spike wells and in at least one common cold coronavirus spike condition. Levenshtein distances (stringdist) and unrooted phylogenetic trees (ape) in R version 3.6.1 were used to assess CDR3 homology. TCRdb reprocessing: public reads trimmed at Q25 with fastp, clones called with MiXCR, in-frame beta chains kept. Rows are combined by CDR3 protein, so each entry shows the most common genes and DNA. TCRdb, rather than the study authors, made the V and J calls. Across this sample there are 9,900 or so distinct CDR3 sequences, with around two fifths seen only once. The ten largest clonotypes hold around 12% of the sample.

What the study reported, not specific to this receptor: Of the vaccine-specific clones found in convalescent patients, nearly all (304 of 307) were mono-reactive for SARS-CoV-2 spike instead of being cross-reactive with common cold coronaviruses. Only a relatively small number of convalescent patients were included in the study, and early timepoints following natural infection were not analyzed. In convalescent patients, a median about 84% of post-vaccine SARS-CoV-2-reactive clones were detected only after vaccination, and vaccine-specific priming was suggested by this finding. An increase in the median number of SARS-CoV-2-reactive clonotypes from approximately 20 after infection to 38 after vaccination was observed, but the change was not found to be significant.

This clonotype was sampled from a human donor in good health. The V and J segments used are TRBV7-9 and TRBJ1-1; a tentative D match to TRBD1 spans 5 bases. The sequenced sample was CD4+ T cells from blood, cultured in vitro. The CDR3 in this case is CASSLGGRNTEAFF. Here is the DNA: TGTGCCAGCAGCTTAGGGGGGAGGAACACTGAAGCTTTCTTT.